This T cell receptor beta chain is from a study of blood T cell repertoires in COVID-19. The V and J ends lost 6 bases and 5 bases respectively, with 11 bases between them. There are 13 residues in the CDR3. Germline V gene lookup returns CDR1 MDHEN and CDR2 SYDVKM. The table came from immunoSEQ multiplex PCR; TCRdb's copy has only in-frame clones and leaves some out. The data contain 180,000 or so clones, around 85% of them singletons. The chain has TRBV28 and TRBJ1-5, with D perhaps matching TRBD1 (6 bases). The specimen sequenced was peripheral blood. The TCR originated in a man aged 55 to 70 with acute or convalescent COVID-19. CDR3 amino acids: CASRWGGDQPQHF. The CDR3 DNA follows: TGTGCCAGCAGATGGGGGGGCGATCAGCCCCAGCATTTT.